A single sample is the source of the 20 T cell receptor beta chains below, sequenced in a study of T cell repertoires in aging, cancer and after chemotherapy. Peripheral blood genomic DNA, not sorted cells or RNA, was the template. TRB rearrangements spanning V, D and J were amplified using mixed TRB-A/B primers. From the multiplex PCR reads, TCRdb called clonotypes with MiXCR, one entry per CDR3 protein. This table holds about 4,500 distinct CDR3 sequences, about 40% found once. Material for sequencing was blood. The receptors originated from a human donor with a solid tumor.

V gene TRBV20-1 combines with J gene TRBJ2-1; no reliable D call. Germline V gene data show CDR1 as DFQATT and CDR2 as SNEGSKA (reference sequence). CDR3 length: 16 amino acids. V lost 6 bases and J lost 2, with 20 bases in between. The CDR3 region has the DNA TGCAGTGCCATGGGTTCGACGGTTCTAGCCTACAATGAGCAGTTCTTC. Protein: CSAMGSTVLAYNEQFF.

This clonotype was seen a few times. The rearrangement joins TRBV29-1 to TRBJ2-3, with TRBD2 matching 9 bases. Germline V gives CDR1 SQVTM, CDR2 ANQGSEA. The CDR3 runs to 15 residues. V shed 4 bases, J shed 4 bases, and the junction held 9 bases outside the gene matches. CDR3 amino acids: CSVGGASGRPDTQYF. The DNA of the CDR3 is TGCAGCGTTGGAGGGGCAAGCGGGAGGCCAGATACGCAGTATTTT.

CDR3 in amino acids: CSARPLATTDTQYF. Written as DNA, the CDR3 is TGCAGTGCTAGACCACTAGCGACCACAGATACGCAGTATTTT. The chain employs TRBV20-1 and TRBJ2-3; 7 nucleotides align to TRBD2. V lost 2 bases and J lost 2; bases outside the gene matches: 4. The CDR3 is made up of 14 amino acids. In germline, CDR1 is DFQATT, CDR2 SNEGSKA (reference sequence).

The J gene is TRBJ2-7, the V gene TRBV20-1, with TRBD2 matching over 10 bases. CDR1 is DFQATT, CDR2 SNEGSKA, per germline (reference sequence). J lost 3 bases, V lost 3 bases, and 8 bases had no gene match. There are 15 residues in the CDR3. CDR3 bases: TGCAGTGCTAGTCCCCCGCTAGCGGGAGTCTACGAGCAGTACTTC. Its translation is CSASPPLAGVYEQYF.

This clonotype has just a few counts. The chain combines TRBV7-2 with TRBJ1-2, with 7 bases fitting TRBD1. The CDR3 consists of 11 residues. Germline values: CDR1 SGHTA, CDR2 FQGNSA. Trimming took 9 bases from V and 3 from J; bases not matched to a gene: 1. The CDR3 DNA follows: TGTGCCAGTGGGACAGACTATGGCTACACCTTC. The encoded protein is CASGTDYGYTF.

V gene TRBV27 combines with J gene TRBJ1-1, with 7 nucleotides matching TRBD1. The CDR3 sequence is 14 residues long. V lost 3 bases to trimming and J lost 5 bases; unmatched junction nucleotides: 6. Per the germline V gene, CDR1 is MNHEY and CDR2 is SMNVEV (reference sequence). Written as DNA, the CDR3 is TGTGCCAGCAGTTTGTACAGGGGAAAGACTGAAGCTTTCTTT. This encodes CASSLYRGKTEAFF.

The sample holds a few counts of this clonotype. J is TRBJ1-1 and V is TRBV20-1; 8 positions agree with TRBD1. V lost 0 bases and J lost 3; bases outside the gene matches: 9. Germline-derived CDR1 and CDR2 are DFQATT and SNEGSKA (reference sequence). This CDR3 is 16 amino acids long. CDR3 in amino acids: CSARDGRQGTHTEAFF. For the CDR3, the DNA is TGCAGTGCTAGAGATGGGAGACAGGGGACACACACTGAAGCTTTCTTT.

The chain uses TRBV7-2 and TRBJ2-5; maybe TRBD2 (7 bases). Germline V gives CDR1 SGHTA, CDR2 FQGNSA. The CDR3 consists of 17 residues. Trimming took off 5 bases at V and 1 base at J, with 20 bases between the two ends. As DNA, the CDR3 is TGTGCCAGCAGCCGTCATGCGGGGGCCGCAACCCAAGAGACCCAGTACTTC. Translating gives CASSRHAGAATQETQYF.

The rearrangement joins TRBV20-1 to TRBJ2-3; D remains unclear. The CDR3 has 13 amino acids. CDR1 and CDR2 from the germline V gene are DFQATT and SNEGSKA (reference sequence). V was pared by 6 bases and J by 2 bases, with 12 bases between. CDR3 nucleotide sequence: TGCAGTGCCGTTAATAAGGTCACAGATACGCAGTATTTT. Amino acid sequence: CSAVNKVTDTQYF.

For the CDR3, the DNA is TGTGCCAGCAGCTTAGACCTAGGGACTAGCGGGAGCCATGAGCAGTTCTTC. It encodes CASSLDLGTSGSHEQFF. This chain connects TRBV11-2 to TRBJ2-1, with 14 bases that match TRBD2. This CDR3 has 17 amino acids. V trimming: 0 bases; J trimming: 8 bases; junction bases outside the gene matches: 6. From germline, CDR1 is SGHAT and CDR2 FQNNGV.

This clonotype has a handful of counts. The genes are TRBV20-1 and TRBJ1-2; 8 nucleotides match TRBD1. The CDR3 consists of 14 residues. The V gene end was trimmed by 0 bases and the J gene end by 4 bases; junction bases not matched to a gene: 4. Germline CDR1 reads DFQATT; CDR2 reads SNEGSKA (reference sequence). The CDR3 is CSARDGRGLYGYTF. CDR3 nucleotides: TGCAGTGCTAGAGATGGCAGGGGGCTCTATGGCTACACCTTC.

The chain has TRBV27 and TRBJ2-7; a weak D match, TRBD1 (5 bases). Germline CDR1 reads MNHEY; CDR2 reads SMNVEV (reference sequence). V lost 3 bases to trimming and J lost 2 bases, with 8 bases between them. The CDR3 is made up of 13 amino acids. The CDR3: CASSFRETYEQYF. CDR3 DNA sequence: TGTGCCAGCAGTTTCAGGGAAACCTACGAGCAGTACTTC.

This chain connects TRBV12-3 or TRBV12-4 to TRBJ2-5, with D possibly matching TRBD2 (5 bases). Trimming took off 3 bases at V and 2 bases at J, with 16 bases between the two ends. CDR3 size: 16 residues. CDR3 in amino acids: CASSLLFSGVQETQYF. In DNA, the CDR3 is TGTGCCAGCAGTTTGCTTTTCAGCGGAGTACAAGAGACCCAGTACTTC.

This clonotype was counted a few times. The V and J genes are TRBV20-1 and TRBJ1-1; D remains ambiguous. Per germline, CDR1 DFQATT and CDR2 SNEGSKA (reference sequence). The length of the CDR3 is 14 residues. Trimming cost V 1 base and J 3 bases, with 12 bases left between them. The CDR3 nucleotides are TGCAGTGCTAGAGTTCTTGGTTGGGACACTGAAGCTTTCTTT. It yields the protein CSARVLGWDTEAFF.

By proportion, this clonotype is medium-sized. The chain recombines TRBV30 with TRBJ1-2; the D is unclear. The V and J ends lost 8 bases and 11 bases respectively, with 21 bases between them. Germline values: CDR1 GTSNPN, CDR2 SVGIG (reference sequence). The CDR3 loop spans 12 amino acids. The CDR3 here is CAIGQSRGSYTF. The CDR3 DNA follows: TGTGCCATCGGGCAATCACGGGGAAGTTACACCTTC.

The sample holds a few counts of this clonotype. The CDR3 sequence is CSATTPGLAGGRTYEQYF. CDR3 DNA: TGCAGTGCTACGACACCGGGACTAGCGGGAGGGCGGACCTACGAGCAGTACTTC. This rearrangement joins TRBV20-1 to TRBJ2-7; 16 bases are shared with TRBD2. With 4 bases clipped from V and 2 bases from J, the junction kept 11 bases outside the gene matches. The CDR3 runs to 18 residues. Germline V gene data show CDR1 as DFQATT and CDR2 as SNEGSKA (reference sequence).

This clonotype was observed a handful of times. The chain recombines TRBV14 with TRBJ2-1; maybe TRBD2 (6 bases). Trimming removed 1 base from V and 7 bases from J, with 11 bases in between. The CDR3 is 14 residues long. CDR1 and CDR2 (germline): SGHDN, FVKESK. CDR3 residues: CASSQGTSKNEQFF. The CDR3 DNA follows: TGTGCCAGCAGCCAAGGAACTAGCAAAAATGAGCAGTTCTTC. Drawing the rest from reference TRBV14 and TRBJ2-1, the complete variable domain is EAGVTQFPSHSVIEKGQTVTLRCDPISGHDNLYWYRRVMGKEIKFLLHFVKESKQDESGMPNNRFLAERTGGTYSTLKVQPAELEDSGVYFCASSQGTSKNEQFFGPGTRLTVL.

This chain links TRBV19 with TRBJ2-7, with D possibly TRBD2 on 5 matching bases. The CDR3 is 14 residues long. Germline assignment: CDR1 LNHDA and CDR2 SQIVND (reference sequence). The V and J ends lost 8 bases and 3 bases respectively, with 17 bases between them. As DNA, the CDR3 is TGTGCCAGTTCCCCCCCCGGGGTCCGCTACGAGCAGTACTTC. Encoded protein: CASSPPGVRYEQYF.

The gene calls are TRBV11-2 and TRBJ1-2; weak D call: TRBD1 (5 bases). The CDR3 totals 13 residues. The V gene lost 4 bases and the J gene lost 3 bases, with 9 bases spanning the gap. Germline CDR1 and CDR2: SGHAT and FQNNGV. The CDR3 DNA is TGTGCCAGCAGCTACAGGCGGGACTATGGCTACACCTTC. Translation: CASSYRRDYGYTF.

This clonotype was seen only a few times. The chain uses TRBV20-1 and TRBJ2-7; D uncertain. The ends were cut back, 2 bases at V and 1 base at J, with 9 bases in the middle. In germline, CDR1 is DFQATT, CDR2 SNEGSKA (reference sequence). CDR3 length: 13 amino acids. The CDR3, as DNA: TGCAGTGCTAGAACCTTCTCTTCCTACGAGCAGTACTTC. It specifies CSARTFSSYEQYF.